Each of the 25 T cell receptor beta chains below was sequenced from the same sample in a study of blood T cell repertoires in COVID-19. TCRdb keeps only in-frame clones here, not all; method: immunoSEQ multiplex PCR. Found here are 110,000 or so clones, roughly 79% of them singletons; the top ten hold around 10%. Sample: peripheral blood. These receptors all stem from a woman aged 70-85 years with acute or convalescent COVID-19.

The V call is TRBV7-3, the J call TRBJ2-1; 7 nucleotides align to TRBD2. The CDR3 has 12 residues. The germline CDR1 and CDR2 sequences are SGHTA and FQGTGA. With 5 bases clipped from V and 9 bases from J, the junction kept 4 bases outside the gene matches. CDR3 region: CASSPGGGEQFF. CDR3 DNA sequence: TGTGCCAGCAGCCCGGGGGGTGGTGAGCAGTTCTTC.

The chain links TRBV27 to TRBJ2-5; 7 bases agree with TRBD2. Germline V gene lookup returns CDR1 MNHEY and CDR2 SMNVEV (reference sequence). Germline trimming cut 0 bases from V and 4 bases from J; bases unmatched to any gene: 5. The length of the CDR3 is 15 residues. The CDR3 reads CASSLSLGRIETQYF. Here the CDR3 DNA reads TGTGCCAGCAGTTTATCGCTCGGGAGGATAGAGACCCAGTACTTC.

In its sample, this clone was seen a few times. This sequence joins TRBV12-5 and TRBJ2-6; D possibly corresponds to TRBD1 (6 bases). The CDR3 sequence is 16 residues long. V dropped 7 bases and J dropped 4 bases, with 17 bases sitting between them. Germline V gene sequence: CDR1 LGHNT, CDR2 FRNRAP. In DNA, the CDR3 is TGTGCTAGTGCCATGGGAGCCGGGACAGGGGCCAACGTCCTGACTTTC. It yields the protein CASAMGAGTGANVLTF.

The chain links TRBV2 to TRBJ1-2; D possibly corresponds to TRBD1 (6 bases). V was trimmed by 3 bases and J by 6 bases, leaving 11 bases between them. This CDR3 contains 13 residues. Germline V lookup: CDR1 SNHLY, CDR2 FYNNEI. This CDR3 is CASSDPDSDGYTF. The CDR3 DNA reads as TGTGCCAGCAGTGATCCGGACAGCGATGGCTACACCTTC.

The chain uses TRBV5-6 and TRBJ2-7; TRBD1 matches at 9 bases. Unmatched junction bases numbered 13, after V lost 3 bases and J lost 6 bases. This CDR3 has 16 amino acids. Germline V lookup: CDR1 SGHDT, CDR2 YYEEEE. CDR3 loop: CASSSNRVWDRAEQYF. The CDR3, as DNA: TGTGCCAGCAGCTCGAACCGCGTTTGGGACAGGGCCGAGCAGTACTTC.

This clone was counted once. The CDR3 DNA follows: TGTGCCAGTAGTATAGGCACAGGCCCCTACGAGCAGTACTTC. This codes for CASSIGTGPYEQYF. The rearrangement joins TRBV19 to TRBJ2-7; possible D gene TRBD1, 5 bases. V was clipped by 1 base and J by 2 bases, with 9 bases between them. CDR1 is LNHDA and CDR2 is SQIVND in the germline V gene (reference sequence). The CDR3 has 14 amino acids. The full variable domain, with the rest looked up from reference TRBV19 and TRBJ2-7, is DGGITQSPKYLFRKEGQNVTLSCEQNLNHDAMYWYRQDPGQGLRLIYYSQIVNDFQKGDIAEGYSVSREKKESFPLTVTSAQKNPTAFYLCASSIGTGPYEQYFGPGTRLTVT.

The chain joins TRBV18 to TRBJ2-7; 9 nucleotides match TRBD1. Germline V gene lookup returns CDR1 KGHSH and CDR2 LQKENI. The CDR3 covers 17 residues. The trim removed 4 bases at V and 2 bases at J, leaving 12 bases unmatched. This CDR3 reads CASSRQGGRHPTYEQYF. DNA of the CDR3: TGTGCCAGCTCACGACAGGGGGGACGCCACCCGACCTACGAGCAGTACTTC.

This clone was seen just once. The chain has TRBV5-8 and TRBJ2-3, with 11 bases lining up with TRBD1. The germline CDR1 and CDR2 sequences are SGHTS and YDEGEE. The CDR3 covers 15 residues. Trimming cost V 4 bases and J 5 bases; bases outside gene matches: 6. The CDR3 DNA is TGTGCCAGCAGCCCCGGACAGGGGGCAGGAGATACGCAGTATTTT. As protein: CASSPGQGAGDTQYF. Using reference TRBV5-8 and TRBJ2-3 for the parts outside the CDR3, the full variable domain is EAGVTQSPTHLIKTRGQQATLRCSPISGHTSVYWYQQALGLGLQFLLWYDEGEERNRGNFPPRFSGRQFPNYSSELNVNALELEDSALYLCASSPGQGAGDTQYFGPGTRLTVL.

V gene TRBV30 combines with J gene TRBJ1-6, with 9 bases identical to TRBD1. Losses at the gene ends were 3 bases for V and 3 bases for J; bases not matched to a gene: 3. Germline CDR1 is GTSNPN and CDR2 is SVGIG (reference sequence). The CDR3 has 15 residues. For the CDR3, the DNA is TGTGCCTGGAGGACAGGGGGTAACTATAATTCACCCCTCCACTTT. This translates into CAWRTGGNYNSPLHF.

The J gene is TRBJ1-3, the V gene TRBV30; weak D call: TRBD1 (5 bases). The germline V and J ends were trimmed by 4 bases and 2 bases, with 9 bases remaining between them. This CDR3 region has 13 residues. Per germline, CDR1 GTSNPN and CDR2 SVGIG (reference sequence). CDR3 residues: CAWTQTAGNTIYF. DNA for the CDR3: TGTGCCTGGACCCAGACAGCTGGAAACACCATATATTTT.

The chain couples TRBV15 to TRBJ1-4; no definite D call. V was trimmed by 0 bases and J by 0 bases, leaving 8 bases between them. Germline lookup yields CDR1 LNHNV and CDR2 YYDKDF (reference sequence). There are 16 residues in the CDR3. CDR3 nucleotide sequence: TGTGCCACCAGCAGAGATGGAGGTGCAACTAATGAAAAACTGTTTTTT. This gives the protein CATSRDGGATNEKLFF.

This rearrangement joins TRBV7-9 to TRBJ2-1; D is perhaps TRBD2 (5 bases). V lost 4 bases, J lost 9 bases, and 19 bases lay in between. Germline CDR1 and CDR2: SEHNR and FQNEAQ (reference sequence). The CDR3 is 15 amino acids. The CDR3, as DNA: TGTGCCAGCAGCTCTCTAGCCCAGGCGGTAATTGAGCAGTTCTTC. It translates to CASSSLAQAVIEQFF.

V usage is TRBV21-1 and J usage is TRBJ1-6; the D call of TRBD1 is as the table states it, not checked on the DNA. TRBV21-1 is marked as a pseudogene. The CDR3 sequence is 17 residues long. The CDR3 here is CASSKAWQGPNNSPLHF. The CDR3 DNA is TGTGCCAGCAGCAAAGCGTGGCAGGGCCCCAATAATTCACCCCTCCACTTT.

This chain uses TRBV19 with TRBJ1-1; D gene ambiguous. The CDR3 is 14 residues long. V was shortened by 6 bases and J by 4 bases, with 15 bases between the two germline ends. Germline V gives CDR1 LNHDA, CDR2 SQIVND (reference sequence). CDR3 nucleotide sequence: TGTGCCAGTAGCACGCTGGGGAGAGGCACTGAAGCTTTCTTT. It translates to CASSTLGRGTEAFF.

This rearrangement joins TRBV18 to TRBJ2-1; 11 positions match TRBD2. Germline CDR1 KGHSH, CDR2 LQKENI. The CDR3 has 16 residues. V lost 3 bases and J lost 7; bases outside the gene matches: 8. DNA of the CDR3: TGTGCCAGCTCACCCCTAATAGCGGGAGGGAGTAATGAGCAGTTCTTC. This translates into CASSPLIAGGSNEQFF.

This clone occurred once. The rearrangement uses TRBV30 and TRBJ2-5; 13 bases are a match to TRBD2. The J segment lost 5 bases and the V segment lost 0 bases, leaving 3 bases of the junction unmatched. This CDR3 is built from 15 residues. Germline CDR1 reads GTSNPN; CDR2 reads SVGIG (reference sequence). This CDR3 is CAWSVGLAGVETQYF. In nucleotides, the CDR3 is TGTGCCTGGAGTGTAGGACTAGCGGGGGTGGAGACCCAGTACTTC.

As for this clone: The same CDR3 also results from other DNA sequences found in this sample. The chain employs TRBV5-1 and TRBJ2-7; D might be TRBD1 (6 bases). The CDR3 is 13 amino acids. Trimming took 5 bases from V and 0 from J, leaving 9 bases between them. Germline CDR1 SGHRS, CDR2 YFSETQ. The CDR3 DNA is TGCGCCAGCAGGCAGGGGAGCTCCTACGAGCAGTACTTC. It encodes CASRQGSSYEQYF.

This clone occurred once. The rearrangement links TRBV7-2 to TRBJ1-2; D is undetermined. CDR3 length: 14 amino acids. The germline V gene has CDR1 SGHTA and CDR2 FQGNSA. With 2 bases removed from V and 5 bases from J, the gap between germline ends came to 12 bases. The CDR3 DNA follows: TGTGCCAGCAGCTTACCCGGTCGTCTATATGGCTACACCTTC. Translated, it gives CASSLPGRLYGYTF.

The rearrangement joins TRBV28 to TRBJ2-7; tentatively, D is TRBD1 (5 bases). CDR3 length equals 12 residues. Trimming pared 7 bases from V and 2 bases from J, leaving 9 bases between. Germline lookup yields CDR1 MDHEN and CDR2 SYDVKM. The CDR3 sequence is CASTQGPYEQYF. The CDR3 DNA reads TGTGCCAGCACCCAGGGCCCCTACGAGCAGTACTTC. Combining the CDR3 with reference TRBV28 and TRBJ2-7 gives the whole variable domain DVKVTQSSRYLVKRTGEKVFLECVQDMDHENMFWYRQDPGLGLRLIYFSYDVKMKEKGDIPEGYSVSREKKERFSLILESASTNQTSMYLCASTQGPYEQYFGPGTRLTVT.

This sequence joins TRBV11-2 and TRBJ2-5; D is possibly TRBD2 (6 bases). This CDR3 is built from 15 residues. CDR1 is SGHAT and CDR2 is FQNNGV in the germline V gene. V was cut by 3 bases and J by 5 bases, with 16 bases left in between. The chain's CDR3 is CASSLGILRGETQYF. As DNA, the CDR3 is TGTGCCAGCAGCTTGGGCATCCTTCGGGGGGAGACCCAGTACTTC.

The rearrangement uses TRBV19 and TRBJ1-5; D call uncertain. Germline V gives CDR1 LNHDA, CDR2 SQIVND (reference sequence). V was pared by 3 bases and J by 3 bases, with 27 bases between. This CDR3 contains 20 residues. Written as DNA, the CDR3 is TGTGCCAGTAGTATCGACTTTTTCCGAGACCCCGAGTGGAACAATCAGCCCCAGCATTTT. As protein: CASSIDFFRDPEWNNQPQHF.

In this sample, this clone turned up a few times. This chain joins TRBV7-9 and TRBJ1-4; D gene unclear. CDR1 is SEHNR and CDR2 is FQNEAQ in the germline V gene (reference sequence). With 1 base removed from V and 5 bases from J, the gap between germline ends came to 8 bases. There are 14 residues in the CDR3. The CDR3 protein is CASSLGAGNEKLFF. The CDR3 DNA reads TGTGCCAGCAGCTTAGGGGCGGGGAATGAAAAACTGTTTTTT.

This clone is a singleton in its sample. V and J are TRBV7-2 and TRBJ1-1, with TRBD1 as a possible D gene (6 bases). The CDR3 length is 14 residues. V was clipped by 5 bases and J by 5 bases, with 15 bases between them. Germline-derived CDR1 and CDR2 are SGHTA and FQGNSA. The CDR3 DNA follows: TGTGCCAGCAGCCCACACCACAGGGCAACTGAAGCTTTCTTT. Protein sequence: CASSPHHRATEAFF.

The V and J genes are TRBV9 and TRBJ1-5; D unclear. Deletions cut 0 bases from V and 9 bases from J, with 10 bases between. Germline-derived CDR1 and CDR2 are SGDLS and YYNGEE. This CDR3 is 13 amino acids long. CDR3 protein: CASSVEPGGPQHF. DNA for the CDR3: TGTGCCAGCAGCGTAGAACCGGGAGGGCCCCAGCATTTT.

The rearrangement uses TRBV11-2 and TRBJ1-1; D unresolved. The CDR3 sequence is 13 residues long. Germline CDR1 is SGHAT and CDR2 is FQNNGV. V lost 2 bases and J 7 bases, leaving 11 bases between the germline ends. The CDR3 DNA is TGTGCCAGCAGCTTATCAAGTCGGGGTGAAGCTTTCTTT. Its translation is CASSLSSRGEAFF.